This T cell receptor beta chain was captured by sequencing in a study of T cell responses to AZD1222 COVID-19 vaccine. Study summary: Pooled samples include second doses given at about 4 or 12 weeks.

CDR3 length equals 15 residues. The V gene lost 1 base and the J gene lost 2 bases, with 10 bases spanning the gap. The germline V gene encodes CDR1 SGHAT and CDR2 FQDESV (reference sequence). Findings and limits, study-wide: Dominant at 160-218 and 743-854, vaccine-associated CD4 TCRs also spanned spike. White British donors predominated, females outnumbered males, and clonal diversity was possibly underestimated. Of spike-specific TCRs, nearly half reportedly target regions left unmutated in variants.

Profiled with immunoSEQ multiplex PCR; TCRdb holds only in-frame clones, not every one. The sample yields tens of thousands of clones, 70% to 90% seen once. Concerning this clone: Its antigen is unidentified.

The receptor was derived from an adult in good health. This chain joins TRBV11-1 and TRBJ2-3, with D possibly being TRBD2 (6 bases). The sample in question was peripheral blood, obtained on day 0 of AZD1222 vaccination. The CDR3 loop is CASSLGGGDTDTQYF. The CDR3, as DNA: TGTGCCAGCAGCTTAGGAGGAGGGGACACAGATACGCAGTATTTT.